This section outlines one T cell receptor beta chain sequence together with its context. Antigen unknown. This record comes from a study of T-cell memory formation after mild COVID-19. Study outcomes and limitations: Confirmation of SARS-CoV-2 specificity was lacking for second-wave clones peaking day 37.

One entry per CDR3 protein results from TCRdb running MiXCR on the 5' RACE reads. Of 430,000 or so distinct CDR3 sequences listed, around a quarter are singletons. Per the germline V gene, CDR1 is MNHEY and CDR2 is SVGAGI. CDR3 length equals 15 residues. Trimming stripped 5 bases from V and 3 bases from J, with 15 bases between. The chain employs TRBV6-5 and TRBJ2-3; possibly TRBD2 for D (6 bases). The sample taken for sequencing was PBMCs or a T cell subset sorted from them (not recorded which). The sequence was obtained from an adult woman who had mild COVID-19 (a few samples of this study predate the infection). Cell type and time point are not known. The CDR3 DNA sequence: TGTGCCAGCAGTCTCTCCTATGGGGGGACAGATACGCAGTATTTT. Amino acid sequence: CASSLSYGGTDTQYF.